The clone carrying this T cell receptor beta chain has only one observation. Antigen: not known. J lost 0 bases, V lost 0 bases, and 2 bases had no gene match. This CDR3 spans 15 amino acids. The germline V gene encodes CDR1 SGHRS and CDR2 YFSETQ. Amplification used 60 Vbeta primers and 13 Jbeta primers. The method was immunoSEQ multiplex PCR; TCRdb's version includes in-frame clones alone and lacks a portion of them. Altogether roughly 140,000 clones are present, over 60% being singletons, with the ten largest covering roughly 3.1%. The sample is drawn from a study of cytomegalovirus exposure and HLA in healthy donors. Study-wide results and limits: In vitro testing confirmed a few CMV-associated chains as specific for CMV antigens.

The sample comprised PBMCs. This receptor was taken from a woman between 25 and 40 years old in good health and CMV-seropositive. V and J are TRBV5-1 and TRBJ1-1; 7 nucleotides match TRBD1. As DNA, the CDR3 is TGCGCCAGCAGCTTGGCGGGACAGCTGAACACTGAAGCTTTCTTT. This translates into CASSLAGQLNTEAFF.